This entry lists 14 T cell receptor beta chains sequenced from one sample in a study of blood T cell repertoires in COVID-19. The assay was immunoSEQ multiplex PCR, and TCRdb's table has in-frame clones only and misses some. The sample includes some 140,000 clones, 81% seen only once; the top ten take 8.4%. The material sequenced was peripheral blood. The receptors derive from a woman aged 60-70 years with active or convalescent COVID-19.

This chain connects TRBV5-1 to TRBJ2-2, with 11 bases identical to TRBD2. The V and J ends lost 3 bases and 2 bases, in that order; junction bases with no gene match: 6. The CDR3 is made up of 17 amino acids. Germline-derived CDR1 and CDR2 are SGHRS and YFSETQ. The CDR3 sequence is CASSSGLAGPNTGELFF. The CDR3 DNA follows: TGCGCCAGCAGCTCAGGACTAGCGGGCCCTAACACCGGGGAGCTGTTTTTT.

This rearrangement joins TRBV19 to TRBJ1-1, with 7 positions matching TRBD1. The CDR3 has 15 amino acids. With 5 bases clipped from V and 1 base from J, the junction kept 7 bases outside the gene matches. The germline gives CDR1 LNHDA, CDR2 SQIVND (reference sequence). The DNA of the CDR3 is TGTGCCAGTAGTCTGTCGACAGGGCAGAACACTGAAGCTTTCTTT. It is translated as CASSLSTGQNTEAFF.

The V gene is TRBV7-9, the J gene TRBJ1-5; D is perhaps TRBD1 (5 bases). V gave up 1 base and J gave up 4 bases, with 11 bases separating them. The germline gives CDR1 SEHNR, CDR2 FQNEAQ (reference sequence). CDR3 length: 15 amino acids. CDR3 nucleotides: TGTGCCAGCAGCTTAGGGTCTAGGGGAAATCAGCCCCAGCATTTT. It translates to CASSLGSRGNQPQHF. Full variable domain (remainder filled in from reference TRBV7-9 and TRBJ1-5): DTGVSQNPRHKITKRGQNVTFRCDPISEHNRLYWYRQTLGQGPEFLTYFQNEAQLEKSRLLSDRFSAERPKGSFSTLEIQRTEQGDSAMYLCASSLGSRGNQPQHFGDGTRLSIL.

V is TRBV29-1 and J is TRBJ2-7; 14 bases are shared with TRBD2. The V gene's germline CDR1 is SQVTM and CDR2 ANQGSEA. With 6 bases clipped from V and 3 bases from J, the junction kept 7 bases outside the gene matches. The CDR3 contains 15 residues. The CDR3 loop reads CSVSGLAGVGYEQYF. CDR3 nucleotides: TGCAGCGTATCGGGACTAGCGGGAGTGGGCTACGAGCAGTACTTC.

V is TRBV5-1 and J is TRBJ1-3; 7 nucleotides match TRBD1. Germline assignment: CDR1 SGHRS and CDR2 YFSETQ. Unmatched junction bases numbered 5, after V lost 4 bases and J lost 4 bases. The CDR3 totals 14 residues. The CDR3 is CASSPGTDGNTIYF. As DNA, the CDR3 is TGCGCCAGCAGCCCCGGGACAGACGGAAACACCATATATTTT. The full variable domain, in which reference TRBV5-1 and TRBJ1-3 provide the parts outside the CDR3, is KAGVTQTPRYLIKTRGQQVTLSCSPISGHRSVSWYQQTPGQGLQFLFEYFSETQRNKGNFPGRFSGRQFSNSRSEMNVSTLELGDSALYLCASSPGTDGNTIYFGEGSWLTVV.

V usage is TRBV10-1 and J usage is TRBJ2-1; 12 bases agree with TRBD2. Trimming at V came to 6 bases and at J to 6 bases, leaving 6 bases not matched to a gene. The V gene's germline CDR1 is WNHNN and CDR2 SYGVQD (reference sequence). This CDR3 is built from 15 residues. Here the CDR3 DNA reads TGCGCCAGCAGGGCTAGCGGGGGGGCCGCCAATGAGCAGTTCTTC. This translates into CASRASGGAANEQFF.

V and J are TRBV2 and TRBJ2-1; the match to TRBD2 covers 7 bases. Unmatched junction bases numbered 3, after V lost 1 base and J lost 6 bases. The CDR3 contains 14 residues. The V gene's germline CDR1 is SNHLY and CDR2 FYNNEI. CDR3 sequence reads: CASSEVGGGNEQFF. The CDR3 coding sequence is TGTGCCAGCAGTGAAGTTGGGGGGGGCAATGAGCAGTTCTTC. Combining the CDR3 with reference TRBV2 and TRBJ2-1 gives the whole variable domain EPEVTQTPSHQVTQMGQEVILRCVPISNHLYFYWYRQILGQKVEFLVSFYNNEISEKSEIFDDQFSVERPDGSNFTLKIRSTKLEDSAMYFCASSEVGGGNEQFFGPGTRLTVL.

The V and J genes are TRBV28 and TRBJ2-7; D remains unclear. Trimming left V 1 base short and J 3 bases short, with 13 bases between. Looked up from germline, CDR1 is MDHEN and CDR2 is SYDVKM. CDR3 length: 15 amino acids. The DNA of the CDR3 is TGTGCCAGCAGTTTATACTCAGGTATTAACTACGAGCAGTACTTC. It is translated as CASSLYSGINYEQYF.

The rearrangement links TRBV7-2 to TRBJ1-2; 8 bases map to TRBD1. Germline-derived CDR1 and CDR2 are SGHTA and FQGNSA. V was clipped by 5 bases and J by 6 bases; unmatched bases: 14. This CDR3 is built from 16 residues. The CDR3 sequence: CASSPSGQVLMDGYTF. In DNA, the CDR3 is TGTGCCAGCAGCCCATCGGGACAGGTTTTAATGGATGGCTACACCTTC.

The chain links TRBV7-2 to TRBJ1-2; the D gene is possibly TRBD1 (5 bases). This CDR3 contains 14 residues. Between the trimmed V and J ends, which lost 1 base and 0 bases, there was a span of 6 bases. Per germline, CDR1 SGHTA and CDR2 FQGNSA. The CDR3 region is CASSLGQTNYGYTF. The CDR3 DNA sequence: TGTGCCAGCAGCTTAGGACAGACTAACTATGGCTACACCTTC.

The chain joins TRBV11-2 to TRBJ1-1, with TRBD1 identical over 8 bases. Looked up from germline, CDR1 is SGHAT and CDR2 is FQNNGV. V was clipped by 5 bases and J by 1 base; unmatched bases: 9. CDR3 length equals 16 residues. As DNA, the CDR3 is TGTGCCAGCAGCCCCCGCGGTCAGGGGGCGAACACTGAAGCTTTCTTT. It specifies CASSPRGQGANTEAFF.

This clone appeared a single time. The CDR3 nucleotides are TGTGCCAGCAGTCCAAGACTAGCCGGCCAAGAGACCCAGTACTTC. Translation gives CASSPRLAGQETQYF. This chain uses TRBV28 with TRBJ2-5; 7 bases line up with TRBD2. Trimming removed 5 bases from V and 1 base from J; junction bases left unmatched: 7. This CDR3 spans 15 amino acids. Germline CDR1 and CDR2: MDHEN and SYDVKM. The full variable domain, rest sourced from reference TRBV28 and TRBJ2-5, is DVKVTQSSRYLVKRTGEKVFLECVQDMDHENMFWYRQDPGLGLRLIYFSYDVKMKEKGDIPEGYSVSREKKERFSLILESASTNQTSMYLCASSPRLAGQETQYFGPGTRLLVL.

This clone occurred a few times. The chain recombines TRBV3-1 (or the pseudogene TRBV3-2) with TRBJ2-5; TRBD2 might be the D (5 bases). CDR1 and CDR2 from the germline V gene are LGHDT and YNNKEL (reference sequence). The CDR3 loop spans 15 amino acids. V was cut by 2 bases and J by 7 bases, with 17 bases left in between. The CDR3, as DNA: TGTGCCAGCAGCCAAACCCGCAGCGGCCTGGGGACCCAGTACTTC. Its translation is CASSQTRSGLGTQYF.

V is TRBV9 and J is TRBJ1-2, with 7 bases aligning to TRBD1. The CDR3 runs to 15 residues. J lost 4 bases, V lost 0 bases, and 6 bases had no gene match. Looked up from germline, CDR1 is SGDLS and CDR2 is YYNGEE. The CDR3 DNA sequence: TGTGCCAGCAGCGTAGGGAAGACAGGGATCTATGGCTACACCTTC. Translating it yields CASSVGKTGIYGYTF.